The clone carrying this T cell receptor (beta chain) was seen a single time. These data are taken from a study of type 1 and type 2 diabetes patients. Study in general: CD4+ or CD8+ T cells were positively selected from PBMCs with microbeads.

Each diabetic donor fulfilled classification criteria for either type 1 or type 2. Ten milliliters of peripheral blood were collected from each participant. The CDR3 is 13 amino acids. CDR1 and CDR2 from the germline V gene are SGHRS and YFSETQ. V lost 0 bases, J lost 8 bases, and 0 bases stayed unmatched. PCR was run on genomic DNA. A primer set of 30 forward and 13 reverse primers amplified the CDR3. TCRdb called the multiplex PCR reads again in MiXCR, with one record for every CDR3 protein. The sample includes 280,000 or so distinct CDR3 sequences, approximately 50% seen only once; the top ten take roughly 13%.

This chain links TRBV5-1 with TRBJ1-2, with TRBD1 matching over 11 bases. This clonotype was sampled from a man between 18 and 35 years old with type 2 diabetes. Input material: peripheral blood mononuclear cells (PBMCs). The CDR3 spells CASSLGTGGGYTF. CDR3 nucleotide sequence: TGCGCCAGCAGCTTGGGGACAGGGGGCGGCTACACCTTC.